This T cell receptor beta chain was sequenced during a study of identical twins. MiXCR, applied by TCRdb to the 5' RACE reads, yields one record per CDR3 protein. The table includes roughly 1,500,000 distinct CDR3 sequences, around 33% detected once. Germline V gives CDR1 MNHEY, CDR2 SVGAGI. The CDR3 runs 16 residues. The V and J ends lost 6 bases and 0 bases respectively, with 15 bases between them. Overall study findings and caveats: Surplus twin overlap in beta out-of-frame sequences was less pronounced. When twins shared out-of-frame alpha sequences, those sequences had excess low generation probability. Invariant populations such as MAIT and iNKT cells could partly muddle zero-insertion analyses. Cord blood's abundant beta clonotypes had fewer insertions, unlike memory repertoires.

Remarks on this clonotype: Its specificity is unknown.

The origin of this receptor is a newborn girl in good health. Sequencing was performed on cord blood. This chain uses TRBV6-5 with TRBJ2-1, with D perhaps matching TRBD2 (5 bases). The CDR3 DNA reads TGTGCCAGCAGACGAACCGGGAAGAGCTCCTACAATGAGCAGTTCTTC. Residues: CASRRTGKSSYNEQFF.